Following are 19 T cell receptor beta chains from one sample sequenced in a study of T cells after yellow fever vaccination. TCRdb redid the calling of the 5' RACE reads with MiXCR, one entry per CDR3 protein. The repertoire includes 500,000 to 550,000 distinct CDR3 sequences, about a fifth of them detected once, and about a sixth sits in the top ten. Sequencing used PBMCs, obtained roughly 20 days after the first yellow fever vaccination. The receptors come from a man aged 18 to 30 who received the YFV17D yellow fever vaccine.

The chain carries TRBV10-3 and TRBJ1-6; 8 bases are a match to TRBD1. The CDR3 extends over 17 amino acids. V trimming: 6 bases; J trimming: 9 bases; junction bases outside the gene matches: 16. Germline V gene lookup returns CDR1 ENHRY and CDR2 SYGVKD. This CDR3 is CAIRGSQTGGTSSPLHF. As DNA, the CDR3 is TGTGCCATCAGGGGTTCCCAAACAGGGGGAACAAGTTCACCCCTCCACTTT.

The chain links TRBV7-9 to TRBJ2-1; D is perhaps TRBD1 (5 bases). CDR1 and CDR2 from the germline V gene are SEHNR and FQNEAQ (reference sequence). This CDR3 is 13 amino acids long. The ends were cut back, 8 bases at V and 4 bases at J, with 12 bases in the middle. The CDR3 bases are TGTGCCAGCGGGGCCAGGATATACAATGAGCAGTTCTTC. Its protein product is CASGARIYNEQFF.

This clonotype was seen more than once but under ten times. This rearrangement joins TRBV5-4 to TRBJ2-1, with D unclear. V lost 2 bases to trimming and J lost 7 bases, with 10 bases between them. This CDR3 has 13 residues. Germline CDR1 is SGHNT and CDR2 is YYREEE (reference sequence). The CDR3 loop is CASSFPLENEQFF. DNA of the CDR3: TGTGCCAGCAGCTTCCCACTGGAGAATGAGCAGTTCTTC. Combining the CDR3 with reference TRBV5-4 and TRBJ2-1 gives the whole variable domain ETGVTQSPTHLIKTRGQQVTLRCSSQSGHNTVSWYQQALGQGPQFIFQYYREEENGRGNFPPRFSGLQFPNYSSELNVNALELDDSALYLCASSFPLENEQFFGPGTRLTVL.

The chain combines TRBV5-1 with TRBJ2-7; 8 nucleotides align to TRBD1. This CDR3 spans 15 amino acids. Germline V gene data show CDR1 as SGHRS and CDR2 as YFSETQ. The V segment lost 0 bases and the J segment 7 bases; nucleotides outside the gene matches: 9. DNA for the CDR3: TGCGCCAGCAGCTTGGTAAATCAGGGGGCACGGGAGCAGTACTTC. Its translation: CASSLVNQGAREQYF.

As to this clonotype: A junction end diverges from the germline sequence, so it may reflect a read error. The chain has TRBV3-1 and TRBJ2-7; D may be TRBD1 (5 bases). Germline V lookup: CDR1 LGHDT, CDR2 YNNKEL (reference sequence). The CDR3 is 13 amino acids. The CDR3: CASSPWTSSEQYF. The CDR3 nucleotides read TGTGCCAGCAGCCCGTGGACATCCTCCGAGCAGTACTTC.

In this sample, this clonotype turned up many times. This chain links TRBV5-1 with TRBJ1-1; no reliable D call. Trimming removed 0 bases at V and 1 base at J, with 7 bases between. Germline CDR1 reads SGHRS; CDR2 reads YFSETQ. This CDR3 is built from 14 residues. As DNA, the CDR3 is TGCGCCAGCAGCTTGGAACCGACGAACACTGAAGCTTTCTTT. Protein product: CASSLEPTNTEAFF.

In nucleotides, the CDR3 is TGTGCCAGCAGTGAACAGGGAATGGGCACAGATACGCAGTATTTT. This gives the protein CASSEQGMGTDTQYF. The V call is TRBV2, the J call TRBJ2-3, with D possibly being TRBD1 (5 bases). CDR1 SNHLY and CDR2 FYNNEI come from the germline V gene. The CDR3 is 15 residues long. V lost 2 bases to trimming and J lost 1 base, with 10 bases between them. The entire variable domain, with the rest obtained from reference TRBV2 and TRBJ2-3, is as follows: EPEVTQTPSHQVTQMGQEVILRCVPISNHLYFYWYRQILGQKVEFLVSFYNNEISEKSEIFDDQFSVERPDGSNFTLKIRSTKLEDSAMYFCASSEQGMGTDTQYFGPGTRLTVL.

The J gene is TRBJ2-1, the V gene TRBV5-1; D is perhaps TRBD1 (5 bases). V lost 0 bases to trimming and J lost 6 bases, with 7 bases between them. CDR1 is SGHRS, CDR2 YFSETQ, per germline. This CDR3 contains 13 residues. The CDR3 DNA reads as TGCGCCAGCAGCTTGGCAGGGTTCAATGAGCAGTTCTTC. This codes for CASSLAGFNEQFF.

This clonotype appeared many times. As DNA, the CDR3 is TGTGCCAGCAGTCTTTTGGGAAGCGGGGCCAACGTCCTGACTTTC. This translates into CASSLLGSGANVLTF. The chain recombines TRBV12-3 or TRBV12-4 with TRBJ2-6; D uncertain. The ends were cut back, 5 bases at V and 4 bases at J, with 12 bases in the middle. The CDR3 runs 15 residues.

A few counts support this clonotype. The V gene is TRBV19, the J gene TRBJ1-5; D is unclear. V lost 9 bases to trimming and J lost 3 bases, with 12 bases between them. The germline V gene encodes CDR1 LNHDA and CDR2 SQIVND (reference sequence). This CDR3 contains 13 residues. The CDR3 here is CASLNVPNQPQHF. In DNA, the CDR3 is TGTGCCAGCCTGAATGTCCCCAATCAGCCCCAGCATTTT.

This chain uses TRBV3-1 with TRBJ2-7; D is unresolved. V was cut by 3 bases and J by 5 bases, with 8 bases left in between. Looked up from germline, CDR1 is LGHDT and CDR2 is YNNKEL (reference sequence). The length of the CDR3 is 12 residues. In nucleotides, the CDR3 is TGTGCCAGCAGCCAGAGGCGAAACGAGCAGTACTTC. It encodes CASSQRRNEQYF.

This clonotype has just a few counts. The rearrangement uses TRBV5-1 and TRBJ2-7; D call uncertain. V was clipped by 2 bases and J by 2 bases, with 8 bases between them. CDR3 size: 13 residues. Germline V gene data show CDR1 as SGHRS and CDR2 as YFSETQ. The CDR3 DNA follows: TGCGCCAGCAGCTTCGGCCCTACCTACGAGCAGTACGTC. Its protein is CASSFGPTYEQYV.

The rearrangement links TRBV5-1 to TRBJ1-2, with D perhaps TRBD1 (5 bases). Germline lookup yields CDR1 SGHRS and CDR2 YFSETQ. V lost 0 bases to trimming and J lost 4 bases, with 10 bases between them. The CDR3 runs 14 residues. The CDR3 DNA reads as TGCGCCAGCAGCTTGGTACAGGCCACCTATGGCTACACCTTC. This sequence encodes CASSLVQATYGYTF. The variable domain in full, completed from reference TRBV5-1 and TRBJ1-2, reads KAGVTQTPRYLIKTRGQQVTLSCSPISGHRSVSWYQQTPGQGLQFLFEYFSETQRNKGNFPGRFSGRQFSNSRSEMNVSTLELGDSALYLCASSLVQATYGYTFGSGTRLTVV.

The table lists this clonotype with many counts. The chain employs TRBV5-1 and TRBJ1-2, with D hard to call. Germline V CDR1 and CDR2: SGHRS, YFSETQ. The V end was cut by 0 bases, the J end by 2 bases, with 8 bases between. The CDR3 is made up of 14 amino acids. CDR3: CASSLESGNYGYTF. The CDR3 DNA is TGCGCCAGCAGCTTGGAGTCAGGAAACTATGGCTACACCTTC.

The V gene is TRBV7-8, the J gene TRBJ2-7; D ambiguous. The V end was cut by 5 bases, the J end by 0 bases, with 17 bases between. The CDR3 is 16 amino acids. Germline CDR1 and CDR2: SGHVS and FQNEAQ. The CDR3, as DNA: TGTGCCAGCAGCCAAAGGACGCCTCTGCTCTCCTACGAGCAGTACTTC. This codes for CASSQRTPLLSYEQYF. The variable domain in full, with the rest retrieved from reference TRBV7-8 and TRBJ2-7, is GAGVSQSPRYKVAKRGQDVALRCDPISGHVSLFWYQQALGQGPEFLTYFQNEAQLDKSGLPSDRFFAERPEGSVSTLKIQRTQQEDSAVYLCASSQRTPLLSYEQYFGPGTRLTVT.

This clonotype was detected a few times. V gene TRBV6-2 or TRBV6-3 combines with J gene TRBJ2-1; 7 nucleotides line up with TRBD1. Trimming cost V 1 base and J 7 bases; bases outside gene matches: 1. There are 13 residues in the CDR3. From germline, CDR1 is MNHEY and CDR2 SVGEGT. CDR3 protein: CASSYYRGNEQFF. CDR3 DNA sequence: TGTGCCAGCAGTTACTACAGGGGAAATGAGCAGTTCTTC.

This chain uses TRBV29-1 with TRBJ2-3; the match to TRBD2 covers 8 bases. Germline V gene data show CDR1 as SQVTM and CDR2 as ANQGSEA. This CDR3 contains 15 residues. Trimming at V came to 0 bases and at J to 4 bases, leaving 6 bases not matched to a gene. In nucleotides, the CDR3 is TGCAGCGTTGAAGACCCAGCGGGGGCCCCAGATACGCAGTATTTT. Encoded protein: CSVEDPAGAPDTQYF.

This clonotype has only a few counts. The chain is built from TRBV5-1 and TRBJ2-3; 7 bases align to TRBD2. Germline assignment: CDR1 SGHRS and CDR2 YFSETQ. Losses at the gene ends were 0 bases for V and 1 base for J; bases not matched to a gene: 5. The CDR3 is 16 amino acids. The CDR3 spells CASSLVVGRGTDTQYF. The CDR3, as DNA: TGCGCCAGCAGCTTGGTCGTAGGGAGGGGCACAGATACGCAGTATTTT.

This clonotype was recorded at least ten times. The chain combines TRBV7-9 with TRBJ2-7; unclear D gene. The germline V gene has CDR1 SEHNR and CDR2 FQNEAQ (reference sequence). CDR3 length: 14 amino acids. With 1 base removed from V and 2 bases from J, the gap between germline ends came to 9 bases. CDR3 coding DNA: TGTGCCAGCAGCTTAGTTGGGGTGCCCTACGAGCAGTACGTC. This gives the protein CASSLVGVPYEQYV.